The 10 T cell receptor beta chains listed next were all sequenced from one sample in a study of OX40 agonist ivuxolimab in advanced cancers. The data were produced by immunoSEQ multiplex PCR, yet TCRdb's version contains in-frame clones alone and is incomplete. The sample holds about 64,000 clones, around 84% seen once. Sequenced here: CD4+ or CD8+ T cells sorted from blood, sampled in a trial of the OX40 agonist ivuxolimab. The receptors were sampled from an adult with an advanced solid tumor such as melanoma, head and neck, liver or kidney cancer.

This clone has just one count. The rearrangement joins TRBV5-1 to TRBJ1-1; the D gene is possibly TRBD1 (5 bases). The V end was cut by 2 bases, the J end by 1 base, with 9 bases between. The length of the CDR3 is 14 residues. Germline V CDR1 and CDR2: SGHRS, YFSETQ. This chain's CDR3 is CASSFTGGNTEAFF. The CDR3 nucleotides are TGCGCCAGCAGCTTTACGGGGGGGAACACTGAAGCTTTCTTT. Using reference TRBV5-1 and TRBJ1-1 for the parts outside the CDR3, the full variable domain is KAGVTQTPRYLIKTRGQQVTLSCSPISGHRSVSWYQQTPGQGLQFLFEYFSETQRNKGNFPGRFSGRQFSNSRSEMNVSTLELGDSALYLCASSFTGGNTEAFFGQGTRLTVV.

In this sample, this clone turned up once. The CDR3 DNA follows: TGTGCCAGCAGCAGACAGGGGCTGGGGGTTTATGGCTACACCTTC. Translation gives CASSRQGLGVYGYTF. V is TRBV27 and J is TRBJ1-2; 8 bases line up with TRBD1. CDR1 and CDR2 (germline): MNHEY, SMNVEV (reference sequence). The CDR3 runs to 15 residues. Losses at the gene ends were 6 bases for V and 5 bases for J; bases not matched to a gene: 11.

As to this clone: Sequence at one end of the junction differs from germline and may be a read error. The genes are TRBV6-5 and TRBJ2-7; D tentatively reads TRBD1 or TRBD2 (5 bases each). The CDR3 loop spans 14 amino acids. Germline V gene sequence: CDR1 MNHEY, CDR2 SVGAGI. CDR3 in DNA: TGTGCCATCAGTGAGGGACGGCGAGGATACGAGCAGTACTTC. This codes for CAISEGRRGYEQYF.

This chain links TRBV15 with TRBJ2-1; D is unclear. CDR3 size: 15 residues. Between the trimmed V and J ends, which lost 1 base and 2 bases, there was a span of 9 bases. Germline assignment: CDR1 LNHNV and CDR2 YYDKDF (reference sequence). Written as DNA, the CDR3 is TGTGCCACCAGCAGAGTAAGCGACCCCTACAATGAGCAGTTCTTC. This gives the protein CATSRVSDPYNEQFF. The full variable domain, in which reference TRBV15 and TRBJ2-1 provide the parts outside the CDR3, is DAMVIQNPRYQVTQFGKPVTLSCSQTLNHNVMYWYQQKSSQAPKLLFHYYDKDFNNEADTPDNFQSRRPNTSFCFLDIRSPGLGDTAMYLCATSRVSDPYNEQFFGPGTRLTVL.

The chain employs TRBV19 and TRBJ2-7; perhaps TRBD2 as D (6 bases). CDR1 and CDR2 from the germline V gene are LNHDA and SQIVND (reference sequence). This CDR3 comprises 17 residues. V was cut by 3 bases and J by 2 bases, with 20 bases left in between. The CDR3 DNA follows: TGTGCCAGTAGTATTCGGTTTTTGGCGGAGGGCCCCTACGAGCAGTACTTC. This codes for CASSIRFLAEGPYEQYF.

The chain has TRBV19 and TRBJ1-2, with a tentative D call TRBD1 (5 bases). Germline V CDR1 and CDR2: LNHDA, SQIVND (reference sequence). Trimming shortened V by 3 bases and J by 5 bases, and 10 bases separated the two germline ends. This CDR3 has 13 amino acids. CDR3 in DNA: TGTGCCAGTAGTATTCAAGGGGAATATGGCTACACCTTC. Its translation is CASSIQGEYGYTF.

The J gene is TRBJ2-1, the V gene TRBV5-3; TRBD1 or TRBD2 may be the D gene (5 bases each). TRBV5-3 carries the ORF label, with uncertain function. V was clipped by 0 bases and J by 5 bases, with 21 bases between them. This CDR3 has 18 amino acids. The CDR3 spells CARSLGGVESPQNNEQFF. The CDR3 DNA follows: TGTGCCAGAAGCTTGGGAGGGGTAGAAAGTCCCCAGAACAATGAGCAGTTCTTC.

CDR3 nucleotides: TGTGCCAGCAGCCAAGACGGCGGGAGCAATCAGCCCCAGCATTTT. The encoded protein is CASSQDGGSNQPQHF. The chain uses TRBV4-2 and TRBJ1-5, with D unresolved. The CDR3 has 15 residues. From germline, CDR1 is LGHNA and CDR2 YNFKEQ. V lost 0 bases and J lost 1, with 7 bases in between.

V gene TRBV4-1 combines with J gene TRBJ2-2; tentative D call: TRBD2 (6 bases). The CDR3 runs to 17 residues. From germline, CDR1 is MGHRA and CDR2 YSYEKL. V was shortened by 2 bases and J by 4 bases, with 17 bases between the two germline ends. The CDR3 DNA is TGCGCCAGCAGCCAATATTTTGCGGGGTCGAGCACCGGGGAGCTGTTTTTT. It codes for CASSQYFAGSSTGELFF.

The chain joins TRBV4-1 to TRBJ1-3; TRBD1 might be the D (5 bases). Germline V CDR1 and CDR2: MGHRA, YSYEKL. Trimming took 3 bases from V and 0 from J, leaving 12 bases between them. There are 16 residues in the CDR3. The DNA for the CDR3 is TGCGCCAGCAGCCAGGGACCGGGGCCCTCTGGAAACACCATATATTTT. The encoded protein is CASSQGPGPSGNTIYF.